This TCR beta chain originates from a study of Graves' ophthalmopathy and Graves' hyperthyroidism. Diagnoses were established from clinical symptoms, serum thyroxine, TRAb, thyroid ultrasound and orbital computed tomography. The germline gives CDR1 SQVTM, CDR2 ANQGSEA. The V end lost 8 bases, the J end lost 6 bases, and 16 bases lay between the germline ends. There are 12 residues in the CDR3. This clonotype was detected ten times or more. No antigen is known for it. Findings and caveats of the study: The model reached around 70% sensitivity and 72.22% specificity for predicting ophthalmopathy progression. Blood samples also showed most expanded thyroid clonotypes exceeding 0.001 frequency.

Beta-chain TCR CDR3 regions were amplified from RNA transcripts. RT-PCR in the first round used HTBI primers; a second-round multiplex PCR followed. TCRdb recomputed calls from the multiplex PCR reads with MiXCR, one row per CDR3 protein. The sample has approximately 410,000 distinct CDR3 sequences; approximately 15% are singletons. This receptor was obtained from a woman in her late teens or twenties with stable Graves' hyperthyroidism. The V call is TRBV29-1, the J call TRBJ1-2; no firm D call. Input material: peripheral blood. The CDR3 bases are TGCAGCTCCGAAGCGGTGCCCCATGGCTACACCTTC. It codes for CSSEAVPHGYTF.